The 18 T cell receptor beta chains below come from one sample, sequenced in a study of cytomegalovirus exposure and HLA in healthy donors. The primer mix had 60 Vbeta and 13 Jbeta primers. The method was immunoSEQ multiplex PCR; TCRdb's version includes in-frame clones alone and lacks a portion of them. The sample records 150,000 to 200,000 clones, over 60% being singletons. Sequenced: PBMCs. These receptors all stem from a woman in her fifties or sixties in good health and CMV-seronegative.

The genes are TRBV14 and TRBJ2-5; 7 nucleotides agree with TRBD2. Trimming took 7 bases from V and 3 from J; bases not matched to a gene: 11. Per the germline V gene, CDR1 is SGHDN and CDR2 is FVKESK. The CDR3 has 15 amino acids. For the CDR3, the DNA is TGTGCCAGCAAAAGGAGGGAGGGCCGGGAAGAGACCCAGTACTTC. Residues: CASKRREGREETQYF.

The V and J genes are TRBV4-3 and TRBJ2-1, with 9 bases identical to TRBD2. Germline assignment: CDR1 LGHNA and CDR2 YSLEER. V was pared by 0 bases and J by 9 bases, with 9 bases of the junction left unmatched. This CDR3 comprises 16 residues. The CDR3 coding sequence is TGCGCCAGCAGCCAAGAAGGAGCGGGAGGCGGAGGTGAGCAGTTCTTC. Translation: CASSQEGAGGGGEQFF.

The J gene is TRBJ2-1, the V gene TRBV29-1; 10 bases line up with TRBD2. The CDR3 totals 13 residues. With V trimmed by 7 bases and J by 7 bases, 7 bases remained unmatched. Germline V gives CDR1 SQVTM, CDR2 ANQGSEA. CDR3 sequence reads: CSAWTSGRNEQFF. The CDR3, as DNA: TGCAGCGCCTGGACTAGCGGCCGGAATGAGCAGTTCTTC.

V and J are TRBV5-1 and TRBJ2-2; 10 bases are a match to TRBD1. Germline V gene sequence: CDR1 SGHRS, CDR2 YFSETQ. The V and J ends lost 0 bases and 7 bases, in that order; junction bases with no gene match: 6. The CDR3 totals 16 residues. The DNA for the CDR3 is TGCGCCAGCAGCTTGGAAGGGACAGGGGTAATCGGGGAGCTGTTTTTT. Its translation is CASSLEGTGVIGELFF.

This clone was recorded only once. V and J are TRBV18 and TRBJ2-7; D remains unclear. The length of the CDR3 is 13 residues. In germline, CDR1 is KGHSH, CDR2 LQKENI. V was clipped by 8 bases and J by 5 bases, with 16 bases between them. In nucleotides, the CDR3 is TGTGCCAGCGCGCAGAACTCTGGAGACGAGCAGTACTTC. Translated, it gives CASAQNSGDEQYF.

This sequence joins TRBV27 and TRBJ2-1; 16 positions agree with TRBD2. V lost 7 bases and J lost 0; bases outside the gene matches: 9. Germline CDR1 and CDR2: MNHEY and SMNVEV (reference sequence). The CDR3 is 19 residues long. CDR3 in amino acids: CASIQGTSGRGYSYNEQFF. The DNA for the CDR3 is TGTGCCAGCATCCAGGGGACTAGCGGGAGGGGTTACTCCTACAATGAGCAGTTCTTC.

CDR3 nucleotides: TGTGCCAGCAGCTTAGCCGGGACTGTAAACACCGGGGAGCTGTTTTTT. Amino acids: CASSLAGTVNTGELFF. The V call is TRBV7-2, the J call TRBJ2-2, with D possibly being TRBD2 (6 bases). The V and J ends lost 0 bases and 2 bases respectively, with 10 bases between them. The CDR3 has 16 residues. The germline gives CDR1 SGHTA, CDR2 FQGNSA.

The CDR3 nucleotides read TGTGCCCCCGGGGGGGGTCCGGATGGAAACACCATATATTTT. It yields the protein CAPGGGPDGNTIYF. V is TRBV7-9 and J is TRBJ1-3; a possible D gene is TRBD1 (5 bases). The CDR3 length is 14 residues. The ends were cut back, 11 bases at V and 3 bases at J, with 17 bases in the middle. Germline V gene data show CDR1 as SEHNR and CDR2 as FQNEAQ (reference sequence).

The CDR3 coding sequence is TGTGCCAGCAGCCAAGATCTGGTCTTGAGCGGGGAGCTGTTTTTT. This codes for CASSQDLVLSGELFF. The chain carries TRBV14 and TRBJ2-2; D remains ambiguous. The CDR3 loop spans 15 amino acids. V lost 0 bases to trimming and J lost 7 bases, with 12 bases between them. CDR1 is SGHDN and CDR2 is FVKESK in the germline V gene.

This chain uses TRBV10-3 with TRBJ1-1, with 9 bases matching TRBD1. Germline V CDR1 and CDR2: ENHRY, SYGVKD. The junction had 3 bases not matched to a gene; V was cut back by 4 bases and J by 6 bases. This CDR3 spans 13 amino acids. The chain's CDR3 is CAISGGDRAEAFF. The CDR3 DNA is TGTGCCATCAGTGGAGGGGACAGGGCTGAAGCTTTCTTT.

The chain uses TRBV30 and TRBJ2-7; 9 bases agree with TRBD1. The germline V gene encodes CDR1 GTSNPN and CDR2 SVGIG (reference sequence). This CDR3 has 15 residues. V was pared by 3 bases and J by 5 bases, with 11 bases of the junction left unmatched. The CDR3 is CAWSDKNRGRDEQYF. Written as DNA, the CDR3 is TGTGCCTGGAGCGACAAAAACAGGGGGCGCGACGAGCAGTACTTC. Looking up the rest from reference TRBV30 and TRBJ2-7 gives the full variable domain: SQTIHQWPATLVQPVGSPLSLECTVEGTSNPNLYWYRQAAGRGLQLLFYSVGIGQISSEVPQNLSASRPQDRQFILSSKKLLLSDSGFYLCAWSDKNRGRDEQYFGPGTRLTVT.

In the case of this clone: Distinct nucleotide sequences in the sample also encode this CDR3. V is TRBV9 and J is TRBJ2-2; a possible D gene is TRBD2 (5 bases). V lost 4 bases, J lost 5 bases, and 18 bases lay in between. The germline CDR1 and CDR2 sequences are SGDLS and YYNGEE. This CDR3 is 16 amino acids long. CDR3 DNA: TGTGCCAGCAGCCCTACTGGCCTGACGGGAACCGGGGAGCTGTTTTTT. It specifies CASSPTGLTGTGELFF.

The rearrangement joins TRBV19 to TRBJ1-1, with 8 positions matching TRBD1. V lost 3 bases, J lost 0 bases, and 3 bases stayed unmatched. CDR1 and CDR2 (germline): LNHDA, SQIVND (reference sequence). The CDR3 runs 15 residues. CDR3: CASSMDREMNTEAFF. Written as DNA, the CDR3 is TGTGCCAGTAGTATGGACAGGGAGATGAACACTGAAGCTTTCTTT.

The CDR3 DNA follows: TGTGCCAGCAGTGACTCAGCGGGCGGGGAGCTGTTTTTT. Its translation: CASSDSAGGELFF. The chain combines TRBV6-4 with TRBJ2-2; D possibly corresponds to TRBD2 (6 bases). Trimming shortened V by 0 bases and J by 7 bases, and 6 bases separated the two germline ends. There are 13 residues in the CDR3. CDR1 MRHNA and CDR2 SNTAGT come from the germline V gene.

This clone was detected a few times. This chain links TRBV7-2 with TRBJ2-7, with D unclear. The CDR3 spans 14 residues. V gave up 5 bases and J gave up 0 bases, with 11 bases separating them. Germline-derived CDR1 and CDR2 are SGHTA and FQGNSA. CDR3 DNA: TGTGCCAGCAGCCGAGGCATGAGCTCCTACGAGCAGTACTTC. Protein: CASSRGMSSYEQYF. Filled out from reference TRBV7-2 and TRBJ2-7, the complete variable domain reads GAGVSQSPSNKVTEKGKDVELRCDPISGHTALYWYRQSLGQGLEFLIYFQGNSAPDKSGLPSDRFSAERTGGSVSTLTIQRTQQEDSAVYLCASSRGMSSYEQYFGPGTRLTVT.

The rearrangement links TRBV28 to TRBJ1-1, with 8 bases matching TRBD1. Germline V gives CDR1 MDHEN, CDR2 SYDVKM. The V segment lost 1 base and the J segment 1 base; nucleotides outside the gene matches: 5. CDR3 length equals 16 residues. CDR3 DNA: TGTGCCAGCAGTTTATACCCTGGACAGGGGAACACTGAAGCTTTCTTT. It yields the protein CASSLYPGQGNTEAFF.

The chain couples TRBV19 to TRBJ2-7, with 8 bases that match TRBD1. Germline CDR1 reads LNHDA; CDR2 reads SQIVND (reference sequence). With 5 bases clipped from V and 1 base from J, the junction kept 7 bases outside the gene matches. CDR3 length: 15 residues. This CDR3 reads CASSHTGTGSYEQYF. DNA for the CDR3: TGTGCCAGTAGTCACACCGGGACAGGTTCCTACGAGCAGTACTTC.

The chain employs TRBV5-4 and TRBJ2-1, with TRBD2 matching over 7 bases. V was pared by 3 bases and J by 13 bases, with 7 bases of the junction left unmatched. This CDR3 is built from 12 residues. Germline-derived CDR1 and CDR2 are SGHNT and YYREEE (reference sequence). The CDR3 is CASSSGSGDQFF. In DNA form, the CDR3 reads TGTGCCAGCAGCTCAGGAAGCGGGGATCAGTTCTTC. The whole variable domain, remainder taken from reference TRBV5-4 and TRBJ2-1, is ETGVTQSPTHLIKTRGQQVTLRCSSQSGHNTVSWYQQALGQGPQFIFQYYREEENGRGNFPPRFSGLQFPNYSSELNVNALELDDSALYLCASSSGSGDQFFGPGTRLTVL.